Listed below are T cell receptor beta chains from one sample, sequenced in a study of CD8 T cells in Susac syndrome. Using its own MiXCR run on the immunoSEQ multiplex PCR reads, TCRdb lists one record per CDR3 protein. The sample holds about 400,000 distinct CDR3 sequences, more than 70% seen once. The sample taken for sequencing was CD8+ T cells from PBMCs. The receptors come from a human donor with multiple sclerosis. The CDR3 runs from the conserved cysteine through the conserved F or W. Fields, in order: V gene, clone size, J gene, CDR3 protein. Not every row has a clone size; where given, it reads once, few, many or a size class.

TRBV29-1,once,TRBJ2-7,CSVETPSYEQYF
TRBV27,-,TRBJ1-1,CASSAPGGLGTEAFF
TRBV13,-,TRBJ2-1,CASSSERQGDHNEQFF
TRBV20-1,-,TRBJ2-7,CSAQDGRGPPYEQYF
TRBV27,-,TRBJ2-2,CASSSFANTGELFF
TRBV27,-,TRBJ2-7,CASSSSGVSEQYF
TRBV27,once,TRBJ2-5,CASSAWDRGETQYF
TRBV5-1,-,TRBJ2-3,CASSYDPPGTGTSDTQYF
TRBV28,-,TRBJ2-1,CASSPKGLAGVVEQFF
TRBV4-1,-,TRBJ1-5,CASSQGGQRTNQPQHF
TRBV20-1,-,TRBJ2-7,CSARVTGTGDEQYF
TRBV5-1,-,TRBJ1-1,CASSLNRGTANTEAFF
TRBV4-1,once,TRBJ2-1,CASSQDPVQSSYNEQFF
TRBV20-1,-,TRBJ1-2,CSASAGTGENYGYTF